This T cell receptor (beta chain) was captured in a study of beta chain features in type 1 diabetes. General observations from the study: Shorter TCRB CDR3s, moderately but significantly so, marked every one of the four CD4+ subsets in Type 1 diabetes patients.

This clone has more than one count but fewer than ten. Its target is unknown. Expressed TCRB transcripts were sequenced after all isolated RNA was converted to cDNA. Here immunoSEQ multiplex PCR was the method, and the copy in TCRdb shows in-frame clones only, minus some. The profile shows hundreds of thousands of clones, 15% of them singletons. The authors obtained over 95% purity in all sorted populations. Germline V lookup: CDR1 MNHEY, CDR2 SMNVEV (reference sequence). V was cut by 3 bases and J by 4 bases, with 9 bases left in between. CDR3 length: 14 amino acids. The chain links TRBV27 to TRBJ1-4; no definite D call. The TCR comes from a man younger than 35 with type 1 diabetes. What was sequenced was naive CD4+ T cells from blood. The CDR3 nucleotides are TGTGCCAGCAGTTTGGGCAGCTTTAATGAAAAACTGTTTTTT. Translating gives CASSLGSFNEKLFF.